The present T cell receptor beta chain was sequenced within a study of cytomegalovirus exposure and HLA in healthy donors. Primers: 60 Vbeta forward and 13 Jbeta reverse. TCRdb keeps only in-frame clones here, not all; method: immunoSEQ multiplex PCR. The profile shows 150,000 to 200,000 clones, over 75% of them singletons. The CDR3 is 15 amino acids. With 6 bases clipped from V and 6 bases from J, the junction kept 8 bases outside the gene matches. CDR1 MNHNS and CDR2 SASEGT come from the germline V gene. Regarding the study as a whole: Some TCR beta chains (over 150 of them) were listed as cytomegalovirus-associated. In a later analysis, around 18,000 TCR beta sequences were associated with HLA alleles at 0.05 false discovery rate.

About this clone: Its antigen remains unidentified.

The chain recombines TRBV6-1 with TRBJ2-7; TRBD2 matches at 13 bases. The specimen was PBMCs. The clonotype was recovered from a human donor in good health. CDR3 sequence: CASSPLAGGHGEQYF. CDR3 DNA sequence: TGTGCCAGCAGCCCACTAGCGGGGGGGCACGGCGAGCAGTACTTC.